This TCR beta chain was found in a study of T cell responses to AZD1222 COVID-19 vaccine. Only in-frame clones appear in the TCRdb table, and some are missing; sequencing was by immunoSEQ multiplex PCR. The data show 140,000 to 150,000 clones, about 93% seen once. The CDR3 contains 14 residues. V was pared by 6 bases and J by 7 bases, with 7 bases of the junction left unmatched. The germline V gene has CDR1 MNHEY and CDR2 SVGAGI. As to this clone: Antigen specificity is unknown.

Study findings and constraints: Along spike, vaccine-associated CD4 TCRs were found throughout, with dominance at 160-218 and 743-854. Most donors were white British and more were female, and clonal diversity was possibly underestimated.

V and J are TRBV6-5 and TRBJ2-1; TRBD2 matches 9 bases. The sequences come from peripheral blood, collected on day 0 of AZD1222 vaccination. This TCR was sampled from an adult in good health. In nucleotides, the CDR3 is TGTGCCAGCAGCCTTAGCGGGAGTTTGAATGAGCAGTTCTTC. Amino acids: CASSLSGSLNEQFF.